These 30 T cell receptor beta chains share one sample of origin, sequenced in a study of STAT5B mutations in CD4+ large granular lymphocyte leukemia. Produced via immunoSEQ multiplex PCR; TCRdb's table is partial and in-frame only. The sample shows about 30,000 clones, more than 65% of them seen only once. Sequencing was performed on CD4+ T cells from blood buffy coats. Receptor source: a human donor in good health.

The chain employs TRBV30 and TRBJ1-3; the D gene is possibly TRBD1 (5 bases). V was trimmed by 2 bases and J by 4 bases, leaving 9 bases between them. The CDR3 contains 13 residues. The V gene's germline CDR1 is GTSNPN and CDR2 SVGIG (reference sequence). CDR3 coding DNA: TGTGCCTGGAGTACAGGCCCCGGAAACACCATATATTTT. Residues: CAWSTGPGNTIYF. Drawing the rest from reference TRBV30 and TRBJ1-3, the complete variable domain is SQTIHQWPATLVQPVGSPLSLECTVEGTSNPNLYWYRQAAGRGLQLLFYSVGIGQISSEVPQNLSASRPQDRQFILSSKKLLLSDSGFYLCAWSTGPGNTIYFGEGSWLTVV.

V usage is TRBV6-4 and J usage is TRBJ2-1; 16 bases agree with TRBD2. The length of the CDR3 is 18 residues. After removal of 7 bases from V and 6 bases from J, the junction contained 12 bases not matched to a gene. Germline V gives CDR1 MRHNA, CDR2 SNTAGT. DNA of the CDR3: TGTGCCAGCAAGGGGACTAGCGGGAGGGCCGGGTTCTCCAATGAGCAGTTCTTC. Protein: CASKGTSGRAGFSNEQFF.

The CDR3 spells CASSLEGRGLYEQYF. CDR3 nucleotides: TGTGCCAGCAGCTTAGAGGGCAGGGGGCTCTACGAGCAGTACTTC. This chain joins TRBV11-3 and TRBJ2-7; 8 bases are a match to TRBD1. Germline V gene data show CDR1 as SGHNT and CDR2 as YENEEA. The CDR3 is 15 amino acids. Trimming removed 0 bases from V and 3 bases from J; junction bases left unmatched: 4.

The V and J genes are TRBV5-1 and TRBJ2-2; D not resolved. This CDR3 contains 15 residues. CDR1 is SGHRS, CDR2 YFSETQ, per germline. Between the trimmed V and J ends, which lost 0 bases and 4 bases, there was a span of 10 bases. DNA of the CDR3: TGCGCCAGCAGCTTGGATGGGTTCAGCACCGGGGAGCTGTTTTTT. Its translation is CASSLDGFSTGELFF.

This CDR3 is CASRTGGNQPQHF. DNA of the CDR3: TGTGCCAGCCGGACAGGGGGCAATCAGCCCCAGCATTTT. The chain links TRBV28 to TRBJ1-5, with 9 bases matching TRBD1. The CDR3 contains 13 residues. Losses at the gene ends were 8 bases for V and 2 bases for J; bases not matched to a gene: 1. In germline, CDR1 is MDHEN, CDR2 SYDVKM. Based on the CDR3 plus reference TRBV28 and TRBJ1-5, the full variable domain is DVKVTQSSRYLVKRTGEKVFLECVQDMDHENMFWYRQDPGLGLRLIYFSYDVKMKEKGDIPEGYSVSREKKERFSLILESASTNQTSMYLCASRTGGNQPQHFGDGTRLSIL.

V gene TRBV2 combines with J gene TRBJ2-7; D gene unclear. There are 14 residues in the CDR3. Trimming cost V 5 bases and J 2 bases, with 13 bases left between them. Germline V gene data show CDR1 as SNHLY and CDR2 as FYNNEI. The CDR3 loop is CASSPPRDTYEQYF. CDR3 bases: TGTGCCAGCAGTCCCCCAAGGGATACCTACGAGCAGTACTTC.

The chain is built from TRBV6-6 and TRBJ2-2; D may be TRBD1 or TRBD2 (5 bases each). This CDR3 region has 15 residues. Trimming left V 2 bases short and J 3 bases short, with 10 bases between. The germline CDR1 and CDR2 sequences are MNHNY and SVGAGI (reference sequence). CDR3 DNA sequence: TGTGCCAGCAGTTACGGGGACCGGGACACCGGGGAGCTGTTTTTT. It encodes CASSYGDRDTGELFF.

This chain uses TRBV27 with TRBJ2-3; no clear D. Germline V CDR1 and CDR2: MNHEY, SMNVEV (reference sequence). The CDR3 has 12 residues. V was cut by 4 bases and J by 2 bases, with 4 bases left in between. The CDR3 sequence is CASSSVTDTQYF. The CDR3 DNA reads TGTGCCAGCAGTTCCGTCACAGATACGCAGTATTTT.

The rearrangement uses TRBV28 and TRBJ1-6; 7 nucleotides line up with TRBD1. V shed 8 bases, J shed 9 bases, and the junction held 7 bases outside the gene matches. This CDR3 is built from 13 residues. The V gene's germline CDR1 is MDHEN and CDR2 SYDVKM. The chain's CDR3 is CASGQTGFSPLHF. In nucleotides, the CDR3 is TGTGCCAGCGGGCAGACAGGGTTTTCACCCCTCCACTTT.

The chain uses TRBV2 and TRBJ1-1; 9 bases agree with TRBD1. Germline lookup yields CDR1 SNHLY and CDR2 FYNNEI. Germline trimming cut 7 bases from V and 3 bases from J; bases unmatched to any gene: 3. The CDR3 is made up of 13 amino acids. CDR3 residues: CASIRDRDTEAFF. The CDR3 DNA sequence: TGTGCCAGCATCCGGGACAGGGACACTGAAGCTTTCTTT.

This sequence joins TRBV14 and TRBJ1-6, with TRBD1 matching over 8 bases. Germline V gene lookup returns CDR1 SGHDN and CDR2 FVKESK. The length of the CDR3 is 16 residues. Losses at the gene ends were 1 base for V and 8 bases for J; bases not matched to a gene: 7. CDR3 protein: CASSQALTGADSPLHF. For the CDR3, the DNA is TGTGCCAGCAGCCAAGCTCTGACAGGGGCCGATTCACCCCTCCACTTT.

This clone was found a few times. The chain joins TRBV11-3 to TRBJ2-2; TRBD2 agrees at 7 bases. The V and J ends lost 7 bases and 7 bases, in that order; junction bases with no gene match: 15. The length of the CDR3 is 16 residues. Germline V lookup: CDR1 SGHNT, CDR2 YENEEA. CDR3 sequence (DNA): TGTGCCAGCACCCCGCGGGGGAGGGCCTCTTTCGGGGAGCTGTTTTTT. Translating gives CASTPRGRASFGELFF.

V usage is TRBV7-8 and J usage is TRBJ1-6, with 9 bases identical to TRBD1. The CDR3 length is 19 residues. The V segment lost 0 bases and the J segment 10 bases; nucleotides outside the gene matches: 16. CDR1 is SGHVS, CDR2 FQNEAQ, per germline. The CDR3, as DNA: TGTGCCAGCAGCTTAGCTGACGGGACAGGGTTTTTTGAACAATCACCCCTCCACTTT. The encoded protein is CASSLADGTGFFEQSPLHF.

The rearrangement joins TRBV15 to TRBJ2-7; TRBD1 agrees at 9 bases. Germline CDR1 reads LNHNV; CDR2 reads YYDKDF (reference sequence). The CDR3 has 15 residues. Germline trimming cut 2 bases from V and 6 bases from J; bases unmatched to any gene: 8. The CDR3 sequence is CATSRLWGQGGEQYF. DNA of the CDR3: TGTGCCACCAGCAGATTGTGGGGACAGGGAGGCGAGCAGTACTTC.

This chain links TRBV7-2 with TRBJ2-1, with 7 bases matching TRBD1. The V gene end was trimmed by 5 bases and the J gene end by 11 bases; junction bases not matched to a gene: 3. The CDR3 is made up of 11 amino acids. Germline loops: CDR1 SGHTA, CDR2 FQGNSA. Here the CDR3 reads CASSRDRQQFF. Written as DNA, the CDR3 is TGTGCCAGCAGCCGGGACAGACAGCAGTTCTTC.

Here the CDR3 DNA reads TGCGCCAGCAGTAGCGGGGAGGGGCTACAAGAGACCCAGTACTTC. Its translation: CASSSGEGLQETQYF. The rearrangement uses TRBV10-1 and TRBJ2-5; 7 positions agree with TRBD2. Germline CDR1 and CDR2: WNHNN and SYGVQD (reference sequence). The CDR3 runs 15 residues. Germline trimming cut 5 bases from V and 2 bases from J; bases unmatched to any gene: 8.

The V gene is TRBV6-1, the J gene TRBJ2-7; D remains unclear. CDR3 length: 17 amino acids. Germline V gives CDR1 MNHNS, CDR2 SASEGT. V shed 0 bases and J shed 3 bases, with 18 bases lying between them. The CDR3 loop reads CASSEAGRFGSVYEQYF. In nucleotides, the CDR3 is TGTGCCAGCAGTGAAGCTGGGCGTTTTGGATCCGTCTACGAGCAGTACTTC.

The chain uses TRBV19 and TRBJ2-2; a possible D gene is TRBD2 (5 bases). This CDR3 region has 13 residues. Germline V gene data show CDR1 as LNHDA and CDR2 as SQIVND (reference sequence). V lost 7 bases to trimming and J lost 6 bases, with 12 bases between them. In nucleotides, the CDR3 is TGTGCCAGTAACCCCCAGGAGGCCGGGGAGCTGTTTTTT. This gives the protein CASNPQEAGELFF.

This clone was found a few times. The chain employs TRBV5-4 and TRBJ2-7; D possibly uses TRBD1 or TRBD2 (6 bases each). The germline CDR1 and CDR2 sequences are SGHNT and YYREEE (reference sequence). V was clipped by 4 bases and J by 6 bases, with 20 bases between them. This CDR3 region has 15 residues. CDR3 residues: CASSPPGAQGSEQYF. In DNA, the CDR3 is TGTGCCAGCAGCCCCCCGGGGGCCCAGGGGAGCGAGCAGTACTTC.

The chain uses TRBV6-5 and TRBJ2-7; D possibly corresponds to TRBD2 (5 bases). Trimming removed 7 bases from V and 6 bases from J, with 10 bases in between. In germline, CDR1 is MNHEY, CDR2 SVGAGI. The CDR3 runs 11 residues. The CDR3 loop is CASKTLAEQYF. The DNA for the CDR3 is TGTGCCAGCAAGACTCTAGCCGAGCAGTACTTC.

This chain uses TRBV9 with TRBJ2-1; 10 bases map to TRBD2. V lost 4 bases to trimming and J lost 5 bases; unmatched junction nucleotides: 12. The CDR3 totals 17 residues. CDR1 is SGDLS and CDR2 is YYNGEE in the germline V gene. As DNA, the CDR3 is TGTGCCAGCAGCTCACCCCAAGTAGCGGGGGGAAACAATGAGCAGTTCTTC. This sequence encodes CASSSPQVAGGNNEQFF.

This clone was seen just once. At one end, the junction sequence differs from germline, possibly due to a read error. This chain uses TRBV18 with TRBJ2-2, with a tentative D call TRBD1 (6 bases). Germline V gene lookup returns CDR1 KGHSH and CDR2 LQKENI. The CDR3 consists of 18 residues. The CDR3 loop reads CASSTINTRTVNPGELFF. The CDR3 region has the DNA TGTGCCAGCTCAACAATTAACACCAGGACAGTGAACCCCGGGGAGCTGTTTTTT.

The V and J genes are TRBV19 and TRBJ2-3; TRBD1 might be the D (5 bases). The germline V gene has CDR1 LNHDA and CDR2 SQIVND (reference sequence). V lost 4 bases to trimming and J lost 2 bases, with 10 bases between them. CDR3 length equals 14 residues. CDR3 coding DNA: TGTGCCAGTAGTAGTGGACATTCCACAGATACGCAGTATTTT. It codes for CASSSGHSTDTQYF.

The chain employs TRBV11-2 and TRBJ2-2; 11 bases match TRBD2. The CDR3 totals 18 residues. V lost 1 base, J lost 1 base, and 5 bases stayed unmatched. Germline V gene sequence: CDR1 SGHAT, CDR2 FQNNGV. The CDR3 loop reads CASSLVASGRKNTGELFF. The CDR3 DNA reads as TGTGCCAGCAGCTTAGTGGCTAGCGGGAGGAAGAACACCGGGGAGCTGTTTTTT.

The chain uses TRBV27 and TRBJ2-7; TRBD2 matches 8 bases. This CDR3 has 14 residues. Trimming removed 5 bases from V and 4 bases from J; junction bases left unmatched: 7. In germline, CDR1 is MNHEY, CDR2 SMNVEV (reference sequence). In DNA, the CDR3 is TGTGCCAGCAGTCCCTCAGCTAGCGGGTACGAGCAGTACTTC. It translates to CASSPSASGYEQYF.

The V and J genes are TRBV9 and TRBJ2-2, with 7 bases that match TRBD1. Germline lookup yields CDR1 SGDLS and CDR2 YYNGEE. CDR3 length: 15 amino acids. Unmatched junction bases numbered 9, after V lost 3 bases and J lost 7 bases. CDR3 amino acids: CASSASTGEYGELFF. Written as DNA, the CDR3 is TGTGCCAGCAGCGCCTCAACAGGGGAGTACGGGGAGCTGTTTTTT.

J is TRBJ2-5 and V is TRBV7-8; 12 bases are shared with TRBD1. The CDR3 is 17 residues long. V lost 7 bases and J lost 7; bases outside the gene matches: 16. The germline CDR1 and CDR2 sequences are SGHVS and FQNEAQ. The CDR3 DNA reads as TGTGCCAGCAAACCGGGACAGGGGGCCAGTAGTGTGGGGACCCAGTACTTC. Encoded protein: CASKPGQGASSVGTQYF. Together with reference TRBV7-8 and TRBJ2-5, the CDR3 gives the full variable domain: GAGVSQSPRYKVAKRGQDVALRCDPISGHVSLFWYQQALGQGPEFLTYFQNEAQLDKSGLPSDRFFAERPEGSVSTLKIQRTQQEDSAVYLCASKPGQGASSVGTQYFGPGTRLLVL.

The CDR3 reads CASSEAGGVGQPQHF. The DNA of the CDR3 is TGTGCCAGCAGTGAGGCAGGGGGCGTAGGCCAGCCCCAGCATTTT. The chain couples TRBV6-1 to TRBJ1-5; the match to TRBD1 covers 8 bases. The length of the CDR3 is 15 residues. The germline CDR1 and CDR2 sequences are MNHNS and SASEGT. Trimming at V came to 3 bases and at J to 7 bases, leaving 8 bases not matched to a gene.

The CDR3 DNA follows: TGTGCCAGCAGCTTGGATGTAGCTAGTGAGCAGTTCTTC. The encoded protein is CASSLDVASEQFF. The J gene is TRBJ2-1, the V gene TRBV11-3; D remains unclear. The germline V gene has CDR1 SGHNT and CDR2 YENEEA. Trimming shortened V by 3 bases and J by 9 bases, and 12 bases separated the two germline ends. There are 13 residues in the CDR3.

V and J are TRBV9 and TRBJ1-2, with TRBD1 matching 10 bases. Trimming cost V 3 bases and J 7 bases; bases outside gene matches: 3. The germline gives CDR1 SGDLS, CDR2 YYNGEE. The CDR3 sequence is 13 residues long. The CDR3 reads CASSERDRGGYTF. The CDR3 DNA reads as TGTGCCAGCAGCGAACGGGACAGGGGTGGCTACACCTTC.